The 11 T cell receptor beta chains below were found in one sample sequenced in a study of blood T cells in healthy people across ages. A second PCR, run for about 6 to 12 cycles, used a sample-barcoded 5' primer plus a J-beta primer mix. A single record per CDR3 protein comes from TCRdb applying MiXCR to the 5' RACE reads. The data show around 1.1 million distinct CDR3 sequences, 35% to 40% seen once. Sequencing was carried out using blood. The receptors originated from a man between 18 and 35 years old in good health.

A note on this clonotype: A far more abundant clone sits one base away, making this likely a read error. The chain recombines TRBV6-2 or TRBV6-3 with TRBJ2-5; maybe TRBD1 (5 bases). CDR3 length equals 11 residues. CDR1 and CDR2 from the germline V gene are MNHEY and SVGEGT. In nucleotides, the CDR3 is TGTACCAGCAGTTACAGGGAGACCCAGTACTTC. It encodes CTSSYRETQYF.

This chain connects TRBV3-1 to TRBJ1-5; no firm D call. This CDR3 contains 13 residues. Germline assignment: CDR1 LGHDT and CDR2 YNNKEL (reference sequence). The ends were cut back, 0 bases at V and 6 bases at J, with 6 bases in the middle. The CDR3 DNA follows: TGTGCCAGCAGCCAAGAAGGCCTTCAGCCCCAGCATTTT. Translated, it gives CASSQEGLQPQHF. Full variable domain (remainder filled in from reference TRBV3-1 and TRBJ1-5): DTAVSQTPKYLVTQMGNDKSIKCEQNLGHDTMYWYKQDSKKFLKIMFSYNNKELIINETVPNRFSPKSPDKAHLNLHINSLELGDSAVYFCASSQEGLQPQHFGDGTRLSIL.

The chain combines TRBV5-1 with TRBJ2-1, with a weak D call TRBD2 (5 bases). Trimming cost V 4 bases and J 9 bases, with 11 bases left between them. CDR1 SGHRS and CDR2 YFSETQ come from the germline V gene. This CDR3 comprises 12 residues. CDR3 residues: CASSHTRSEQFF. The CDR3 DNA follows: TGCGCCAGCAGCCATACTAGAAGTGAGCAGTTCTTC.

A few counts support this clonotype. This chain links TRBV12-5 with TRBJ2-1; no firm D call. Trimming removed 7 bases from V and 4 bases from J, with 11 bases in between. Per the germline V gene, CDR1 is LGHNT and CDR2 is FRNRAP. This CDR3 contains 13 residues. The CDR3 nucleotides read TGTGCTAGTGCCGATGCCCCTTACAATGAGCAGTTCTTC. Translating gives CASADAPYNEQFF. Full variable domain (outside the CDR3, taken from reference TRBV12-5 and TRBJ2-1): DARVTQTPRHKVTEMGQEVTMRCQPILGHNTVFWYRQTMMQGLELLAYFRNRAPLDDSGMPKDRFSAEMPDATLATLKIQPSEPRDSAVYFCASADAPYNEQFFGPGTRLTVL.

This chain connects TRBV27 to TRBJ2-1; 15 nucleotides agree with TRBD2. The CDR3 has 16 residues. Germline loops: CDR1 MNHEY, CDR2 SMNVEV (reference sequence). With 5 bases clipped from V and 7 bases from J, the junction kept 6 bases outside the gene matches. CDR3 bases: TGTGCCAGCAGTCTCGGACTAGCGGGGGGGTGGAATGAGCAGTTCTTC. It translates to CASSLGLAGGWNEQFF.

The CDR3 DNA sequence: TGCGCCAGCAGCCAGACCCGGGGAGGCATCACTGAAGCTTTCTTT. Its protein product is CASSQTRGGITEAFF. The J gene is TRBJ1-1, the V gene TRBV5-1, with unresolved D. The CDR3 loop spans 15 amino acids. V was clipped by 4 bases and J by 4 bases, with 17 bases between them. Germline assignment: CDR1 SGHRS and CDR2 YFSETQ.

The V call is TRBV6-1, the J call TRBJ1-1, with 8 nucleotides matching TRBD1. CDR3 length: 14 residues. Germline values: CDR1 MNHNS, CDR2 SASEGT. J lost 4 bases, V lost 3 bases, and 4 bases had no gene match. The CDR3 DNA follows: TGTGCCAGCAGTGACACAGGGGGTGGCACTGAAGCTTTCTTT. Translation: CASSDTGGGTEAFF.

The chain has TRBV6-6 and TRBJ2-7, with D possibly being TRBD2 (6 bases). Germline CDR1 MNHNY, CDR2 SVGAGI (reference sequence). The germline V and J ends were trimmed by 6 bases and 0 bases, with 15 bases remaining between them. The CDR3 is made up of 15 amino acids. In DNA form, the CDR3 reads TGTGCCAGCAGCGGCGTGGGGGGAGGCTCCTACGAGCAGTACTTC. Translating it yields CASSGVGGGSYEQYF.

This clonotype has only a few counts. The chain has TRBV20-1 and TRBJ2-3; TRBD1 matches 10 bases. CDR1 DFQATT and CDR2 SNEGSKA come from the germline V gene (reference sequence). The V gene end was trimmed by 5 bases and the J gene end by 1 base; junction bases not matched to a gene: 6. The CDR3 runs to 15 residues. The CDR3 DNA is TGCAGTGCTCAAGCTGGGACAGGGGGCACAGATACGCAGTATTTT. It is translated as CSAQAGTGGTDTQYF.

The rearrangement links TRBV4-2 to TRBJ2-1, with unresolved D. CDR1 LGHNA and CDR2 YNFKEQ come from the germline V gene. The CDR3 is 14 residues long. The V and J ends lost 3 bases and 2 bases respectively, with 8 bases between them. The CDR3 region is CASSQERTYNEQFF. The CDR3 coding sequence is TGTGCCAGCAGCCAGGAGCGAACCTACAATGAGCAGTTCTTC.

The chain has TRBV6-2 or TRBV6-3 and TRBJ2-7; D is perhaps TRBD1 or TRBD2 (5 bases each). Trimming cost V 2 bases and J 3 bases, with 11 bases left between them. Per the germline V gene, CDR1 is MNHEY and CDR2 is SVGEGT. The length of the CDR3 is 14 residues. The CDR3 bases are TGTGCCAGCAGTTACGGGACGGGGATCTACGAGCAGTACTTC. Protein sequence: CASSYGTGIYEQYF.